Below are 15 T cell receptor beta chains sequenced from a single sample in a study of response to subunit inactivated influenza vaccine. TCRdb independently ran MiXCR on the RT-PCR reads; one entry per CDR3 protein. This sample has about 800,000 distinct CDR3 sequences, with 21% found just once. The sequencing used PBMCs from blood, collected more than 4 days after vaccination. These receptor sequences come from a man aged 50 to 59 who received an inactivated influenza vaccine.

In this sample, this clonotype turned up a few times. CDR3 in amino acids: CSAIQRQDRYGYTF. The CDR3 DNA reads TGCAGTGCTATCCAGCGCCAAGACCGCTATGGCTACACCTTC. The V and J genes are TRBV20-1 and TRBJ1-2; D is unresolved. Germline loops: CDR1 DFQATT, CDR2 SNEGSKA (reference sequence). Trimming cost V 4 bases and J 4 bases, with 16 bases left between them. This CDR3 comprises 14 residues.

The chain uses TRBV15 and TRBJ2-1; D not resolved. The CDR3 spans 14 residues. Trimming pared 4 bases from V and 5 bases from J, leaving 12 bases between. Germline values: CDR1 LNHNV, CDR2 YYDKDF (reference sequence). DNA for the CDR3: TGTGCCACCAGCATTCCGGGCGCGAACAATGAGCAGTTCTTC. As protein: CATSIPGANNEQFF.

V usage is TRBV20-1 and J usage is TRBJ1-2; no firm D call. CDR3 size: 15 residues. Trimming shortened V by 1 base and J by 2 bases, and 14 bases separated the two germline ends. Germline CDR1 is DFQATT and CDR2 is SNEGSKA (reference sequence). The CDR3 loop is CSARADIVGNYGYTF. The CDR3 DNA reads TGCAGTGCTAGAGCTGATATTGTGGGGAACTATGGCTACACCTTC.

This clonotype was recorded a few times. The V gene is TRBV7-9, the J gene TRBJ1-3; D is ambiguous. Per germline, CDR1 SEHNR and CDR2 FQNEAQ (reference sequence). CDR3 length equals 14 residues. The germline V and J ends were trimmed by 1 base and 7 bases, with 11 bases remaining between them. The CDR3 bases are TGTGCCAGCAGCTTAGTGGCGCAGGCGAACACCATATATTTT. Amino acids: CASSLVAQANTIYF.

This clonotype has a handful of counts. V is TRBV5-1 and J is TRBJ2-2; TRBD2 matches 13 bases. Germline V lookup: CDR1 SGHRS, CDR2 YFSETQ. This CDR3 has 17 amino acids. V lost 3 bases to trimming and J lost 6 bases; unmatched junction nucleotides: 8. In nucleotides, the CDR3 is TGCGCCAGCAGCTGGACTAGCGGGAGAAGGTCGGCCGGGGAGCTGTTTTTT. Residues: CASSWTSGRRSAGELFF.

The V call is TRBV2, the J call TRBJ2-3; 8 bases are shared with TRBD2. Germline loops: CDR1 SNHLY, CDR2 FYNNEI. The CDR3 runs to 14 residues. The V gene end was trimmed by 7 bases and the J gene end by 0 bases; junction bases not matched to a gene: 3. The CDR3 sequence: CASNIAGSTDTQYF. The CDR3 region has the DNA TGTGCCAGCAATATAGCGGGAAGCACAGATACGCAGTATTTT.

A few counts support this clonotype. The rearrangement uses TRBV5-1 and TRBJ2-7, with 13 nucleotides matching TRBD2. Germline V CDR1 and CDR2: SGHRS, YFSETQ. After removal of 4 bases from V and 4 bases from J, the junction contained 11 bases not matched to a gene. This CDR3 region has 17 residues. This CDR3 is CASSLRGTSGVYYEQYF. The CDR3 DNA reads as TGCGCCAGCAGCCTCCGGGGGACTAGCGGGGTATATTACGAGCAGTACTTC.

In its sample, this clonotype was seen a few times. V is TRBV9 and J is TRBJ1-2, with 7 positions matching TRBD1. Trimming at V came to 4 bases and at J to 3 bases, leaving 9 bases not matched to a gene. The CDR3 is 15 amino acids. CDR1 SGDLS and CDR2 YYNGEE come from the germline V gene. The CDR3 coding sequence is TGTGCCAGCAGCACCGGGACAGTATACTACTATGGCTACACCTTC. It codes for CASSTGTVYYYGYTF.

This clonotype was observed a few times. The V call is TRBV5-6, the J call TRBJ2-1; 8 positions match TRBD1. Germline CDR1 and CDR2: SGHDT and YYEEEE. Losses at the gene ends were 1 base for V and 8 bases for J; bases not matched to a gene: 5. This CDR3 region has 14 residues. The CDR3 nucleotides are TGTGCCAGCAGCTTGTCCGCAGGGGGCGATGAGCAGTTCTTC. This sequence encodes CASSLSAGGDEQFF.

This clonotype was detected only a few times. CDR3 loop: CASSEGWPLPQHF. DNA for the CDR3: TGTGCCAGCAGTGAAGGGTGGCCCCTGCCCCAGCATTTT. The chain couples TRBV6-1 to TRBJ1-5; no reliable D call. CDR1 is MNHNS and CDR2 is SASEGT in the germline V gene. The CDR3 is 13 residues long. Trimming pared 1 base from V and 9 bases from J, leaving 10 bases between.

This CDR3 is CASSQGPSTGELFF. For the CDR3, the DNA is TGTGCCAGCAGCCAAGGGCCCTCAACCGGGGAGCTGTTTTTT. V and J are TRBV3-1 and TRBJ2-2; D call uncertain. The V end lost 1 base, the J end lost 5 bases, and 8 bases lay between the germline ends. The CDR3 length is 14 residues. The germline V gene encodes CDR1 LGHDT and CDR2 YNNKEL (reference sequence).

This clonotype was observed a few times. The chain is built from TRBV5-1 and TRBJ2-7, with TRBD2 matching 7 bases. The V segment lost 0 bases and the J segment 7 bases; nucleotides outside the gene matches: 10. CDR1 and CDR2 from the germline V gene are SGHRS and YFSETQ. The CDR3 loop spans 15 amino acids. The CDR3 region is CASSLAGGSLGEQYF. The DNA of the CDR3 is TGCGCCAGCAGCTTGGCGGGCGGGAGTTTGGGAGAGCAGTACTTC. Looking up the rest from reference TRBV5-1 and TRBJ2-7 gives the full variable domain: KAGVTQTPRYLIKTRGQQVTLSCSPISGHRSVSWYQQTPGQGLQFLFEYFSETQRNKGNFPGRFSGRQFSNSRSEMNVSTLELGDSALYLCASSLAGGSLGEQYFGPGTRLTVT.

This clonotype was counted only a few times. The chain couples TRBV14 to TRBJ2-3, with 8 bases that match TRBD2. The V and J ends lost 8 bases and 2 bases, in that order; junction bases with no gene match: 9. There are 15 residues in the CDR3. CDR1 SGHDN and CDR2 FVKESK come from the germline V gene. CDR3 bases: TGTGCCAGCGCGATAACTAGCGGACTCACAGATACGCAGTATTTT. This codes for CASAITSGLTDTQYF.

The J gene is TRBJ1-5, the V gene TRBV12-3 or TRBV12-4; D is unclear. Trimming removed 6 bases from V and 0 bases from J, with 6 bases in between. The CDR3 extends over 13 amino acids. CDR3 in amino acids: CASSTHSNQPQHF. DNA for the CDR3: TGTGCCAGCAGCACGCATAGCAATCAGCCCCAGCATTTT.

CDR3 sequence: CATSRDRTGSYNEQFF. CDR3 sequence (DNA): TGTGCCACCAGCAGAGACCGGACAGGCTCCTACAATGAGCAGTTCTTC. The chain links TRBV15 to TRBJ2-1; 7 bases agree with TRBD1. Germline V gene lookup returns CDR1 LNHNV and CDR2 YYDKDF (reference sequence). This CDR3 region has 16 residues. Unmatched junction bases numbered 2, after V lost 0 bases and J lost 0 bases.